Below are 18 T cell receptor beta chains sequenced from a single sample in a study of T-cell memory formation after mild COVID-19. TCRdb redid the calling of the 5' RACE reads with MiXCR, one entry per CDR3 protein. The data hold approximately 260,000 distinct CDR3 sequences, with around 15% observed a single time. Sequences were obtained from PBMCs or a T cell subset sorted from them (not recorded which). The receptors come from a man younger than 35 who had mild COVID-19 (a few samples of this study predate the infection). Cell type and time point are not known.

The chain couples TRBV4-3 to TRBJ1-1; a possible D gene is TRBD1 (6 bases). The V end was cut by 1 base, the J end by 4 bases, with 10 bases between. The V gene's germline CDR1 is LGHNA and CDR2 YSLEER. There are 14 residues in the CDR3. CDR3 nucleotide sequence: TGCGCCAGCAGCCAAGCCGGGGGCGGCACTGAAGCTTTCTTT. Its translation is CASSQAGGGTEAFF.

The chain employs TRBV6-6 and TRBJ1-5, with unresolved D. Germline values: CDR1 MNHNY, CDR2 SVGAGI (reference sequence). V lost 6 bases, J lost 2 bases, and 8 bases lay in between. This CDR3 comprises 13 residues. CDR3 coding DNA: TGTGCCAGCAGAGATTTGGGCAATCAGCCCCAGCATTTT. The encoded protein is CASRDLGNQPQHF.

V and J are TRBV14 and TRBJ1-2, with D hard to call. V lost 1 base and J 8 bases, leaving 14 bases between the germline ends. CDR1 and CDR2 (germline): SGHDN, FVKESK. The CDR3 covers 14 residues. CDR3 sequence reads: CASSQVARLGGYTF. CDR3 sequence (DNA): TGTGCCAGCAGCCAAGTTGCTCGATTGGGGGGCTACACCTTC. The full variable domain, rest sourced from reference TRBV14 and TRBJ1-2, is EAGVTQFPSHSVIEKGQTVTLRCDPISGHDNLYWYRRVMGKEIKFLLHFVKESKQDESGMPNNRFLAERTGGTYSTLKVQPAELEDSGVYFCASSQVARLGGYTFGSGTRLTVV.

The CDR3 is CASSPPGGEFYNEQFF. DNA of the CDR3: TGTGCCAGCAGCCCGCCGGGGGGGGAGTTCTACAATGAGCAGTTCTTC. The chain couples TRBV7-9 to TRBJ2-1; 8 positions match TRBD2. The CDR3 runs to 16 residues. CDR1 is SEHNR, CDR2 FQNEAQ, per germline (reference sequence). After removal of 5 bases from V and 3 bases from J, the junction contained 9 bases not matched to a gene.

The chain combines TRBV5-1 with TRBJ2-6; 10 bases fit TRBD1. J gave up 2 bases and V 4 bases, and 9 bases lay outside the gene matches. This CDR3 is 18 amino acids long. Germline V CDR1 and CDR2: SGHRS, YFSETQ. CDR3 sequence (DNA): TGCGCCAGCAGCCCCCAGGGACAGGGGTGGACTGGGGCCAACGTCCTGACTTTC. Translated, it gives CASSPQGQGWTGANVLTF.

In this sample, this clonotype turned up a few times. The chain uses TRBV20-1 and TRBJ1-5, with D hard to call. The CDR3 has 13 residues. CDR1 is DFQATT and CDR2 is SNEGSKA in the germline V gene (reference sequence). V was trimmed by 7 bases and J by 5 bases, leaving 15 bases between them. This CDR3 reads CSVRWGMDQPQHF. The CDR3 nucleotides are TGCAGTGTTAGGTGGGGTATGGATCAGCCCCAGCATTTT.

This clonotype was observed at least ten times. This rearrangement joins TRBV13 to TRBJ2-7; tentatively, D is TRBD1 or TRBD2 (6 bases each). This CDR3 comprises 16 residues. V was trimmed by 6 bases and J by 0 bases, leaving 18 bases between them. Germline V gene sequence: CDR1 PRHDT, CDR2 FYEKMQ (reference sequence). The CDR3 region is CASSYPGRGRSYEQYF. In nucleotides, the CDR3 is TGTGCCAGCAGTTACCCGGGACGGGGGCGCTCCTACGAGCAGTACTTC.

V is TRBV10-3 and J is TRBJ1-3; 8 bases align to TRBD1. The CDR3 contains 15 residues. The V and J ends lost 4 bases and 10 bases, in that order; junction bases with no gene match: 12. Looked up from germline, CDR1 is ENHRY and CDR2 is SYGVKD. The CDR3 sequence is CAISVPGQVIETIYF. CDR3 sequence (DNA): TGTGCCATCAGTGTTCCGGGACAGGTCATTGAGACCATATATTTT.

The chain carries TRBV20-1 and TRBJ2-6; D is unresolved. Germline V lookup: CDR1 DFQATT, CDR2 SNEGSKA (reference sequence). The CDR3 length is 14 residues. Trimming stripped 3 bases from V and 4 bases from J, with 10 bases between. The chain's CDR3 is CSARSGNGANVLTF. The CDR3 DNA reads TGCAGTGCTAGGTCAGGTAACGGGGCCAACGTCCTGACTTTC.

The V call is TRBV12-3 or TRBV12-4, the J call TRBJ2-1; 10 bases are a match to TRBD2. V lost 2 bases, J lost 4 bases, and 11 bases stayed unmatched. The CDR3 is made up of 18 amino acids. The CDR3 sequence is CASSLRAGGAESYNEQFF. As DNA, the CDR3 is TGTGCCAGCAGTTTAAGAGCGGGGGGGGCAGAGAGTTACAATGAGCAGTTCTTC.

The CDR3 nucleotides are TGTGCCAGTAGTGACCCCGGCGGCGTTCGCGGGGCTTTCTTT. It translates to CASSDPGGVRGAFF. The chain recombines TRBV19 with TRBJ1-1, with unresolved D. Deletions cut 5 bases from V and 11 bases from J, with 21 bases between. Germline V lookup: CDR1 LNHDA, CDR2 SQIVND (reference sequence). CDR3 length equals 14 residues.

The V call is TRBV5-1, the J call TRBJ2-5; D is perhaps TRBD1 (6 bases). The CDR3 has 15 amino acids. Germline CDR1 is SGHRS and CDR2 is YFSETQ. Trimming took 1 base from V and 1 from J, leaving 11 bases between them. The chain's CDR3 is CASSLFQGPQETQYF. The CDR3 region has the DNA TGCGCCAGCAGCTTGTTCCAGGGGCCCCAAGAGACCCAGTACTTC.

The chain employs TRBV24-1 and TRBJ1-2; D is ambiguous. This CDR3 has 12 residues. CDR1 and CDR2 from the germline V gene are KGHDR and SFDVKD. Trimming took off 7 bases at V and 3 bases at J, with 8 bases between the two ends. As DNA, the CDR3 is TGTGCCACCAGCAGTGGGGACTATGGCTACACCTTC. It specifies CATSSGDYGYTF.

This chain connects TRBV7-6 to TRBJ2-3; no clear D. The CDR3 contains 12 residues. Trimming stripped 5 bases from V and 4 bases from J, with 7 bases between. CDR1 SGHVS and CDR2 FNYEAQ come from the germline V gene. The CDR3 coding sequence is TGTGCCAGCAGCGTTTACCCAGATACGCAGTATTTT. It codes for CASSVYPDTQYF.

This chain joins TRBV5-1 and TRBJ2-5; D might be TRBD1 or TRBD2, each matching 5 bases. The V end lost 4 bases, the J end lost 1 base, and 14 bases lay between the germline ends. CDR1 is SGHRS, CDR2 YFSETQ, per germline. The CDR3 covers 15 residues. The CDR3 region has the DNA TGCGCCAGCAGCCTGGACCCGGGACGCCAAGAGACCCAGTACTTC. This translates into CASSLDPGRQETQYF.

This clonotype has only a few counts. The rearrangement links TRBV4-1 to TRBJ2-3; D is undetermined. The CDR3 has 15 residues. V was cut by 5 bases and J by 2 bases, with 14 bases left in between. Germline V gene data show CDR1 as MGHRA and CDR2 as YSYEKL. CDR3 in DNA: TGCGCCAGCAGCACCCCGGGTCTCAACACAGATACGCAGTATTTT. As protein: CASSTPGLNTDTQYF.

In its sample, this clonotype was seen a few times. The CDR3 spells CASSFGIVWADGNYEQYF. The DNA of the CDR3 is TGTGCCAGCAGTTTTGGAATAGTGTGGGCAGATGGAAACTACGAGCAGTACTTC. The chain uses TRBV12-3 or TRBV12-4 and TRBJ2-7; D is undetermined. This CDR3 is 18 amino acids long. Trimming removed 3 bases at V and 3 bases at J, with 24 bases between.

The table lists this clonotype with a few counts. The chain recombines TRBV12-3 or TRBV12-4 with TRBJ2-3, with D hard to call. This CDR3 contains 14 residues. The V gene lost 1 base and the J gene lost 6 bases, with 11 bases spanning the gap. The CDR3 loop is CASSLGNPYDTQYF. CDR3 nucleotide sequence: TGTGCCAGCAGTTTAGGGAACCCTTACGATACGCAGTATTTT.